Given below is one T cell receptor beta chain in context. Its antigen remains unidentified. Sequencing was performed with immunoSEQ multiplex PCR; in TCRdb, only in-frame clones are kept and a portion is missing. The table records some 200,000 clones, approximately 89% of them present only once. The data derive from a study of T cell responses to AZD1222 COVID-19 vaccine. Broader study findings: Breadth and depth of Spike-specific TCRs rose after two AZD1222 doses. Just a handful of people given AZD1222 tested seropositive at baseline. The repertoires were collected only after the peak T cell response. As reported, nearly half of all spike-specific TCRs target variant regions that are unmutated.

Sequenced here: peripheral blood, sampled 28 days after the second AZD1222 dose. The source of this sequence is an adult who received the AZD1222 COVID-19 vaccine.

The CDR3 nucleotides are TGTGCCAGCTCACCAGGACTAGCGGGTAGCTCCTACGAGCAGTACTTC. This codes for CASSPGLAGSSYEQYF. V gene TRBV18 combines with J gene TRBJ2-7; 11 bases match TRBD2. The CDR3 covers 16 residues. Germline V gene sequence: CDR1 KGHSH, CDR2 LQKENI. J was trimmed by 0 bases and V by 2 bases; bases with no gene match: 3.